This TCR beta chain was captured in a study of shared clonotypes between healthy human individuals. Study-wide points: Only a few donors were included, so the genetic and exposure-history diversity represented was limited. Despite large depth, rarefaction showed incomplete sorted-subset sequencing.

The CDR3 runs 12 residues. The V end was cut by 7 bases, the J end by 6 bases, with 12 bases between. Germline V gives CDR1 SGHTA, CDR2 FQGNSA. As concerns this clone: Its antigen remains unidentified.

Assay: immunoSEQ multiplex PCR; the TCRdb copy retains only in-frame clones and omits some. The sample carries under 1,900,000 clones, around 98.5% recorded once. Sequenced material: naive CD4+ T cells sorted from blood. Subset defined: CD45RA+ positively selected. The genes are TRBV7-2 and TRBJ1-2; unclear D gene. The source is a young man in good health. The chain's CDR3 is CASKLNADGYTF. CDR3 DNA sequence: TGTGCCAGCAAGCTCAACGCTGATGGCTACACCTTC.